Following are 22 T cell receptor beta chains from one sample sequenced in a study of T cell changes during pregnancy in multiple sclerosis. The data were produced by immunoSEQ multiplex PCR, yet TCRdb's version contains in-frame clones alone and is incomplete. The sample contains around 33,000 clones, under 95% of which appear only once. Sequencing used peripheral blood, obtained in the third trimester of pregnancy. The receptors here all came from a female donor in good health, enrolled as a control in a pregnancy study.

CDR3 loop: CASSGGTSTIPGANVLTF. The CDR3 DNA sequence: TGTGCCAGCAGTGGAGGGACTAGCACCATCCCTGGGGCCAACGTCCTGACTTTC. The rearrangement links TRBV2 to TRBJ2-6, with TRBD2 identical over 9 bases. The trim removed 4 bases at V and 2 bases at J, leaving 9 bases unmatched. Germline V gene data show CDR1 as SNHLY and CDR2 as FYNNEI. CDR3 length equals 18 residues.

The genes are TRBV5-6 and TRBJ2-5; TRBD2 is a possible D gene (5 bases). The germline CDR1 and CDR2 sequences are SGHDT and YYEEEE. Trimming stripped 4 bases from V and 0 bases from J, with 13 bases between. This CDR3 spans 15 amino acids. The CDR3 sequence: CASSRRVGYQETQYF. The DNA of the CDR3 is TGTGCCAGCAGCCGGCGGGTGGGGTACCAAGAGACCCAGTACTTC.

The V call is TRBV11-3, the J call TRBJ2-3, with 13 bases matching TRBD2. The germline V gene encodes CDR1 SGHNT and CDR2 YENEEA. This CDR3 spans 19 amino acids. V shed 2 bases and J 5 bases; nucleotides not matched to a gene: 13. Here the CDR3 reads CASSLSSGTSGIWGDTQYF. The CDR3 DNA is TGTGCCAGCAGCTTATCTTCCGGGACTAGCGGGATATGGGGAGATACGCAGTATTTT.

This clone was recorded only once. The chain couples TRBV6-6 to TRBJ1-1, with TRBD1 matching over 7 bases. Germline V gene data show CDR1 as MNHNY and CDR2 as SVGAGI (reference sequence). After removal of 2 bases from V and 5 bases from J, the junction contained 8 bases not matched to a gene. The CDR3 is 15 amino acids. The CDR3 bases are TGTGCCAGCAGTTACACGCCCGACAGGGATACTGAAGCTTTCTTT. Protein product: CASSYTPDRDTEAFF.

The chain has TRBV10-3 and TRBJ1-4; D is unclear. The CDR3 spans 16 residues. Germline V gene lookup returns CDR1 ENHRY and CDR2 SYGVKD. Trimming removed 0 bases at V and 4 bases at J, with 12 bases between. Here the CDR3 DNA reads TGTGCCATCAGTGAGTCTGGAGCCCTAAATAATGAAAAACTGTTTTTT. Residues: CAISESGALNNEKLFF.

The chain employs TRBV4-3 and TRBJ2-7, with 7 nucleotides matching TRBD1. The CDR3 is made up of 14 amino acids. The germline gives CDR1 LGHNA, CDR2 YSLEER. With V trimmed by 1 base and J by 2 bases, 2 bases remained unmatched. CDR3 sequence (DNA): TGCGCCAGCAGCCAAGGCAGGGGGACCTACGAGCAGTACTTC. This codes for CASSQGRGTYEQYF.

This clone has a single count. The genes are TRBV6-1 and TRBJ1-1, with D possibly being TRBD1 (5 bases). The CDR3 loop spans 16 amino acids. Trimming pared 1 base from V and 6 bases from J, leaving 18 bases between. Germline-derived CDR1 and CDR2 are MNHNS and SASEGT. DNA for the CDR3: TGTGCCAGCAGTGAAGTCGGGACTTTCGATGGAGCTGAAGCTTTCTTT. Protein product: CASSEVGTFDGAEAFF.

The chain carries TRBV2 and TRBJ1-1, with D possibly being TRBD1 (6 bases). From germline, CDR1 is SNHLY and CDR2 FYNNEI. Trimming stripped 8 bases from V and 4 bases from J, with 14 bases between. The CDR3 is 13 amino acids. Here the CDR3 DNA reads TGTGCCAGCGAGGGGGGGGGAGTCACTGAAGCTTTCTTT. This encodes CASEGGGVTEAFF.

The CDR3 here is CASSASSLSNEKLFF. The CDR3 nucleotides are TGTGCCAGCAGCGCCTCAAGCTTGAGTAATGAAAAACTGTTTTTT. The chain links TRBV7-9 to TRBJ1-4; D gene ambiguous. CDR1 is SEHNR and CDR2 is FQNEAQ in the germline V gene (reference sequence). Between the trimmed V and J ends, which lost 5 bases and 4 bases, there was a span of 14 bases. CDR3 length equals 15 residues.

This sequence joins TRBV7-8 and TRBJ2-2; D is perhaps TRBD1 (6 bases). Trimming removed 5 bases at V and 5 bases at J, with 15 bases between. The CDR3 spans 15 residues. CDR1 SGHVS and CDR2 FQNEAQ come from the germline V gene. The chain's CDR3 is CASSSKDSLTGELFF. The CDR3 nucleotides are TGTGCCAGCAGCAGTAAGGACAGTCTTACCGGGGAGCTGTTTTTT.

The V and J genes are TRBV5-6 and TRBJ2-2, with 8 bases fitting TRBD1. The CDR3 runs to 15 residues. Losses at the gene ends were 6 bases for V and 4 bases for J; bases not matched to a gene: 8. Germline CDR1 and CDR2: SGHDT and YYEEEE. The CDR3 nucleotides are TGTGCCAGCACCCTGGCCAGGGGGCCCACCGGGGAGCTGTTTTTT. Its translation is CASTLARGPTGELFF.

This chain uses TRBV5-4 with TRBJ2-2; D possibly corresponds to TRBD1 (6 bases). The V gene's germline CDR1 is SGHNT and CDR2 YYREEE (reference sequence). V shed 2 bases and J shed 7 bases, with 18 bases lying between them. The CDR3 consists of 16 residues. CDR3 sequence: CASSFSRGIFDGELFF. For the CDR3, the DNA is TGTGCCAGCAGCTTTAGCAGGGGAATTTTTGACGGGGAGCTGTTTTTT.

This clone was seen only once. The rearrangement links TRBV4-1 to TRBJ2-5, with 10 bases fitting TRBD2. This CDR3 is built from 16 residues. Germline V lookup: CDR1 MGHRA, CDR2 YSYEKL. The trim removed 2 bases at V and 5 bases at J, leaving 8 bases unmatched. CDR3 sequence (DNA): TGCGCCAGCAGCCAAAATCTAGCGGGGGTTTCGGAGACCCAGTACTTC. Protein product: CASSQNLAGVSETQYF.

The rearrangement uses TRBV7-2 and TRBJ2-3, with 10 bases aligning to TRBD2. From germline, CDR1 is SGHTA and CDR2 FQGNSA. The CDR3 consists of 15 residues. After removal of 2 bases from V and 7 bases from J, the junction contained 6 bases not matched to a gene. Here the CDR3 reads CASSLKRGGPYTQYF. CDR3 bases: TGTGCCAGCAGCTTAAAGCGGGGGGGCCCGTATACGCAGTATTTT.

The CDR3 here is CASSVAGADEQYF. CDR3 bases: TGTGCCAGCAGCGTAGCGGGAGCCGACGAGCAGTACTTC. The chain is built from TRBV9 and TRBJ2-7; tentatively, D is TRBD2 (6 bases). The CDR3 has 13 amino acids. Looked up from germline, CDR1 is SGDLS and CDR2 is YYNGEE. V lost 0 bases, J lost 5 bases, and 9 bases lay in between.

The chain has TRBV5-6 and TRBJ1-5, with 11 bases identical to TRBD1. The junction had 13 bases not matched to a gene; V was cut back by 5 bases and J by 6 bases. The length of the CDR3 is 17 residues. The V gene's germline CDR1 is SGHDT and CDR2 YYEEEE. CDR3 in amino acids: CASRLWTGGDRTQPQHF. In nucleotides, the CDR3 is TGTGCCAGCAGACTCTGGACAGGGGGCGATCGAACTCAGCCCCAGCATTTT. The whole variable domain, remainder taken from reference TRBV5-6 and TRBJ1-5, is DAGVTQSPTHLIKTRGQQVTLRCSPKSGHDTVSWYQQALGQGPQFIFQYYEEEERQRGNFPDRFSGHQFPNYSSELNVNALLLGDSALYLCASRLWTGGDRTQPQHFGDGTRLSIL.

The chain employs TRBV6-6 and TRBJ2-3; the D is unclear. Between the trimmed V and J ends, which lost 0 bases and 5 bases, there was a span of 9 bases. Germline lookup yields CDR1 MNHNY and CDR2 SVGAGI (reference sequence). CDR3 length: 14 amino acids. The CDR3 nucleotides are TGTGCCAGCAGTTACTCGCTTAGTTTAGATACGCAGTATTTT. Protein: CASSYSLSLDTQYF.

The chain couples TRBV6-5 to TRBJ1-3; D is ambiguous. The V end lost 4 bases, the J end lost 0 bases, and 4 bases lay between the germline ends. The CDR3 loop spans 13 amino acids. The V gene's germline CDR1 is MNHEY and CDR2 SVGAGI. The CDR3 spells CASSLNSGNTIYF. The CDR3, as DNA: TGTGCCAGCAGTTTAAACTCTGGAAACACCATATATTTT.

This clone appeared a single time. This chain connects TRBV2 to TRBJ2-2; tentatively, D is TRBD2 (5 bases). Trimming removed 1 base from V and 4 bases from J, with 10 bases in between. Germline CDR1 reads SNHLY; CDR2 reads FYNNEI. CDR3 length equals 15 residues. CDR3 sequence: CASSEGGRATGELFF. In DNA, the CDR3 is TGTGCCAGCAGTGAAGGAGGGCGTGCCACCGGGGAGCTGTTTTTT.

This sequence joins TRBV5-5 and TRBJ2-7; 16 bases fit TRBD2. This CDR3 comprises 18 residues. Germline V CDR1 and CDR2: SGHKS, YYEKEE (reference sequence). V lost 4 bases and J lost 6; bases outside the gene matches: 13. CDR3 sequence reads: CASSPSGTSGRARGEQYF. The CDR3 DNA reads as TGTGCCAGCAGCCCCTCGGGGACTAGCGGGAGGGCCAGGGGCGAGCAGTACTTC.

The chain joins TRBV4-2 to TRBJ1-1, with 7 bases matching TRBD1. J lost 7 bases, V lost 0 bases, and 8 bases had no gene match. The CDR3 is made up of 15 amino acids. The germline V gene encodes CDR1 LGHNA and CDR2 YNFKEQ. In DNA, the CDR3 is TGTGCCAGCAGCCAAGAGGGGGGCAGGGGGATTGAAGCTTTCTTT. Its translation is CASSQEGGRGIEAFF.

The V call is TRBV7-9, the J call TRBJ2-5; 8 nucleotides line up with TRBD1. The length of the CDR3 is 14 residues. Germline CDR1 reads SEHNR; CDR2 reads FQNEAQ (reference sequence). Unmatched junction bases numbered 5, after V lost 7 bases and J lost 1 base. The CDR3 DNA sequence: TGTGCCAGCAACCATGGGACAGGCCAAGAGACCCAGTACTTC. This codes for CASNHGTGQETQYF. Full variable domain (rest looked up from reference TRBV7-9 and TRBJ2-5): DTGVSQNPRHKITKRGQNVTFRCDPISEHNRLYWYRQTLGQGPEFLTYFQNEAQLEKSRLLSDRFSAERPKGSFSTLEIQRTEQGDSAMYLCASNHGTGQETQYFGPGTRLLVL.